The subject of this entry is one T cell receptor (beta chain). V lost 0 bases and J 7 bases, leaving 8 bases between the germline ends. The CDR3 has 14 amino acids. Germline-derived CDR1 and CDR2 are SGHDT and YYEEEE. The entry originates in a study of blood T cell repertoires in COVID-19. Clones were read by immunoSEQ multiplex PCR, and TCRdb kept only the in-frame ones, dropping some. The sample has roughly 100,000 clones, around 87% seen once. Material: peripheral blood. This clonotype was obtained from a man aged 50 to 59 with active or convalescent COVID-19. V gene TRBV5-6 combines with J gene TRBJ1-6; weak D call: TRBD1 (5 bases). Written as DNA, the CDR3 is TGTGCCAGCAGCTTGGGACAGAAGAATTCACCCCTCCACTTT. As protein: CASSLGQKNSPLHF.